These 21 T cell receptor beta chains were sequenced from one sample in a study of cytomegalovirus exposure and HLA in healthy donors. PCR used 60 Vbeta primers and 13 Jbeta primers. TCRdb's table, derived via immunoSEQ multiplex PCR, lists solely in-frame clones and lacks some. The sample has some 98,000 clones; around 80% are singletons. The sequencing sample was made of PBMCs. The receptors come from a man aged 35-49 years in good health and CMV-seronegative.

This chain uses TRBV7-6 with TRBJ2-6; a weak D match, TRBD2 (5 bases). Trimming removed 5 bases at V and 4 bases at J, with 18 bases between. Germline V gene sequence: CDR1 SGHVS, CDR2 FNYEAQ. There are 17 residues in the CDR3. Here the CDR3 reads CASSRSPEGSGANVLTF. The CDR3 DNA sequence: TGTGCCAGCAGCCGTTCGCCAGAGGGATCGGGGGCCAACGTCCTGACTTTC.

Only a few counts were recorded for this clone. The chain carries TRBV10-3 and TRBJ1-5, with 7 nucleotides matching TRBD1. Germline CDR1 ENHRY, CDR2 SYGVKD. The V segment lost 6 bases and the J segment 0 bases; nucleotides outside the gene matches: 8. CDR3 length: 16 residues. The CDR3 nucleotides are TGTGCCATCAGCCCCGGGACAGATTATAGCAATCAGCCCCAGCATTTT. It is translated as CAISPGTDYSNQPQHF.

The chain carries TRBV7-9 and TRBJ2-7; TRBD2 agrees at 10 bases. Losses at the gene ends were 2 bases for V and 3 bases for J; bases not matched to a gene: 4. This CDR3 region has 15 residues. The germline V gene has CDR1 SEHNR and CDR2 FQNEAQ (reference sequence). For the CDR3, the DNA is TGTGCCAGCAGCTTAAGAGGACTAGCGGACTACGAGCAGTACTTC. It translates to CASSLRGLADYEQYF.

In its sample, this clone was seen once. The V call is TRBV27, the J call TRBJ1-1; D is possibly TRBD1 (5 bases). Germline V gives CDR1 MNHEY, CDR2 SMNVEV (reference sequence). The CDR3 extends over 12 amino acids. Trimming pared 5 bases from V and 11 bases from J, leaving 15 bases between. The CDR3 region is CASSPGRVGAFF. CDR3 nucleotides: TGTGCCAGCAGTCCCGGCAGGGTTGGGGCTTTCTTT.

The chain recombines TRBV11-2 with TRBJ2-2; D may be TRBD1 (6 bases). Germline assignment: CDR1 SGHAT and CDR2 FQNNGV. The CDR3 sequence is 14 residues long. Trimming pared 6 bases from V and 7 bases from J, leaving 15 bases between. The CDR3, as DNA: TGTGCCAGCAGACAGGGTATCGGTGGCGGGGAGCTGTTTTTT. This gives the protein CASRQGIGGGELFF. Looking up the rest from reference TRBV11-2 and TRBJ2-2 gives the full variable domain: EAGVAQSPRYKIIEKRQSVAFWCNPISGHATLYWYQQILGQGPKLLIQFQNNGVVDDSQLPKDRFSAERLKGVDSTLKIQPAKLEDSAVYLCASRQGIGGGELFFGEGSRLTVL.

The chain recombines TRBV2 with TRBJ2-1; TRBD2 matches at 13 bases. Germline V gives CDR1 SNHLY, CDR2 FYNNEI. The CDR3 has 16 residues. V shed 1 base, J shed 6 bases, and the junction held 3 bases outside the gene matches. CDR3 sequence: CASSEGTSGGVNEQFF. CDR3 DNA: TGTGCCAGCAGTGAAGGTACTAGCGGGGGGGTCAATGAGCAGTTCTTC.

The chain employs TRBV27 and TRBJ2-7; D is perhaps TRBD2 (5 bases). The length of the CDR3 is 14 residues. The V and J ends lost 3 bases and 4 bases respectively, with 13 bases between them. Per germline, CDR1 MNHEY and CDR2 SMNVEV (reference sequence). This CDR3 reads CASSFSGEQYEQYF. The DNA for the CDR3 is TGTGCCAGCAGTTTCTCCGGGGAACAATACGAGCAGTACTTC.

Here the CDR3 DNA reads TGTGCCAGCAGCTTAGGTGCGGGACAGATTTTCCAAGAGACCCAGTACTTC. This codes for CASSLGAGQIFQETQYF. The genes are TRBV11-2 and TRBJ2-5; D perhaps matches TRBD1 (7 bases). The germline gives CDR1 SGHAT, CDR2 FQNNGV. V lost 1 base to trimming and J lost 1 base, with 16 bases between them. This CDR3 comprises 17 residues.

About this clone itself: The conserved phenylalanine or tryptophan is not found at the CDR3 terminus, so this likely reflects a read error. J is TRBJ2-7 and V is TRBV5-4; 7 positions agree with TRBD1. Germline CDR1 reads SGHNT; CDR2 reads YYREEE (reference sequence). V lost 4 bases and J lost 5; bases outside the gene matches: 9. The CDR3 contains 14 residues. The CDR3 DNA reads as TGTGCCAGCAGCGGGGGACAGCCGATACACGAGCAGTACCTC. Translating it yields CASSGGQPIHEQYL.

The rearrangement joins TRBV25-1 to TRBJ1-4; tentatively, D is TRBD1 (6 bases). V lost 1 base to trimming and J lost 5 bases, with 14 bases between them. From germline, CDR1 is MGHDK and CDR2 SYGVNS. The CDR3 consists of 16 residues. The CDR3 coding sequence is TGTGCCAGCAGTGAATCCTGGTCAGGGGACAATGAAAAACTGTTTTTT. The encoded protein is CASSESWSGDNEKLFF.

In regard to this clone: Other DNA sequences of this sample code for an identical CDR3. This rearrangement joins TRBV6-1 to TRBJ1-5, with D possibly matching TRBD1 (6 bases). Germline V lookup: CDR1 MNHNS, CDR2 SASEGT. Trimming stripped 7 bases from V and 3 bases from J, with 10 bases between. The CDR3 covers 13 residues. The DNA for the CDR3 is TGTGCCAGCATTAGGGACAACAATCAGCCCCAGCATTTT. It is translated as CASIRDNNQPQHF.

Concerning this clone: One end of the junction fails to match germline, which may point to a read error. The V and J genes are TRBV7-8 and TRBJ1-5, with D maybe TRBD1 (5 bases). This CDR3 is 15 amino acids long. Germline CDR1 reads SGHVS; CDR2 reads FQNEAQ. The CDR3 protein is CASSLAGLGNQPQHF. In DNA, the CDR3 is TGTGCCAGCAGCCTAGCGGGGCTCGGCAATCAGCCCCAGCATTTT.

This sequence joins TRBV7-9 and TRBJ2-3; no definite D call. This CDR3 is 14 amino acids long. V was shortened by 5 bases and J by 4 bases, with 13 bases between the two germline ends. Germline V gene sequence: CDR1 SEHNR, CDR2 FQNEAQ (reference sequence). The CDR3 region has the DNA TGTGCCAGCAGCCTCCAAGAGTTCCCAGATACGCAGTATTTT. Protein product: CASSLQEFPDTQYF.

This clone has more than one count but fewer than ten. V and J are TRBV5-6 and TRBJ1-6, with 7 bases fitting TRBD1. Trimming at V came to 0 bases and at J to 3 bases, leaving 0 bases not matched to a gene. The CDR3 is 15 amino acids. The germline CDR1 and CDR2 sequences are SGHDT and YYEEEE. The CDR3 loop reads CASSLGQGYNSPLHF. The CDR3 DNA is TGTGCCAGCAGCTTGGGACAGGGCTATAATTCACCCCTCCACTTT.

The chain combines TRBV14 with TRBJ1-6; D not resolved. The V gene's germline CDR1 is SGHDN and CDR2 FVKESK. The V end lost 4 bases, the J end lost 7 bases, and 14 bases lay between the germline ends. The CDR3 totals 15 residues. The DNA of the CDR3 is TGTGCCAGCAGCCTTCGTCGGCCGGGGAATTCACCCCTCCACTTT. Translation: CASSLRRPGNSPLHF.

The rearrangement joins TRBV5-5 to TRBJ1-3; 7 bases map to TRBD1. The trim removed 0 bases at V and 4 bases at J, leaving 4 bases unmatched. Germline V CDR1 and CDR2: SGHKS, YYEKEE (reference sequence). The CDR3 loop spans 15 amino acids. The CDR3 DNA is TGTGCCAGCAGCTTGGAGGGGGCAAGGGGAAACACCATATATTTT. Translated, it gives CASSLEGARGNTIYF.

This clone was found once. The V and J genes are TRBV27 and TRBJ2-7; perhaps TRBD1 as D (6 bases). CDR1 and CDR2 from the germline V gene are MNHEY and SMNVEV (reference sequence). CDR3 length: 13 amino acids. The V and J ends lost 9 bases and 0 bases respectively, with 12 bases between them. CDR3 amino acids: CASKTGGSYEQYF. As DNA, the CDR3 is TGTGCCAGTAAGACAGGTGGCTCCTACGAGCAGTACTTC.

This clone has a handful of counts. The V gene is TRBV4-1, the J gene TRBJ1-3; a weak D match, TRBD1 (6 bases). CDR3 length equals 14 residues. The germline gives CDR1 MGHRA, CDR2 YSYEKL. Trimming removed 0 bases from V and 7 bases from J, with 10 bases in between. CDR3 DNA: TGCGCCAGCAGCCAAGAGGAGAGGGGGAACACCATATATTTT. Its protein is CASSQEERGNTIYF.

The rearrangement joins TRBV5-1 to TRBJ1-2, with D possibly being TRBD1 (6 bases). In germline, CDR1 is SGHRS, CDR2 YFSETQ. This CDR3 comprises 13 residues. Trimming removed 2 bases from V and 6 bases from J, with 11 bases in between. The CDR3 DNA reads TGCGCCAGCAGCTTAGGACAGAGGGATGGCTACACCTTC. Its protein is CASSLGQRDGYTF.

The CDR3 sequence is CASSLSRTGHNEQFF. The CDR3 DNA sequence: TGTGCCAGCAGCTTATCGCGGACAGGGCACAATGAGCAGTTCTTC. The chain couples TRBV7-8 to TRBJ2-1; 8 bases align to TRBD1. V shed 2 bases, J shed 5 bases, and the junction held 5 bases outside the gene matches. Germline loops: CDR1 SGHVS, CDR2 FQNEAQ. This CDR3 is built from 15 residues.

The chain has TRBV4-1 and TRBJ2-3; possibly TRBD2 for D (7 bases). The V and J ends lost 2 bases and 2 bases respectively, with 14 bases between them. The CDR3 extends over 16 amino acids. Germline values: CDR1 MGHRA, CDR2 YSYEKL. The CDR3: CASSQRGGDPTDTQYF. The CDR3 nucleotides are TGCGCCAGCAGCCAAAGGGGGGGGGACCCCACAGATACGCAGTATTTT.